This T cell receptor beta chain stems from a study of T cell responses to AZD1222 COVID-19 vaccine. Study observations and caveats: Clonal diversity was possibly underestimated, and the donors were mostly white British, with more females. Unmutated regions of variants are reportedly targeted by nearly half of spike-specific TCRs. Vaccine-associated CD4 TCRs ranged over spike, dominating at 160-218 and 743-854.

Unmatched junction bases numbered 4, after V lost 3 bases and J lost 4 bases. The CDR3 runs 15 residues. The germline CDR1 and CDR2 sequences are SGHDT and YYEEEE. The data were produced by immunoSEQ multiplex PCR, yet TCRdb's version contains in-frame clones alone and is incomplete. Of some 60,000 clones listed, around three quarters were seen once; the top ten hold over 3%. To note about this clone: No antigen is known for it.

The clonotype was recovered from an adult who received the AZD1222 COVID-19 vaccine. The rearrangement joins TRBV5-6 to TRBJ2-3, with 11 bases lining up with TRBD2. Sequenced material: peripheral blood, taken 28 days after the second AZD1222 dose. This chain's CDR3 is CASSSLAGGPDTQYF. The CDR3 coding sequence is TGTGCCAGCAGCTCGCTAGCGGGGGGACCAGATACGCAGTATTTT.